This TCR beta chain was captured by sequencing in a study of Ad26.COV2.S vaccination and SARS-CoV-2 variants. Whole-study context: Into the muscle, Ad26.COV2.S was dosed once or twice, 56 days apart.

Profiling relied on immunoSEQ multiplex PCR, and the TCRdb table lists in-frame clones only, not all of them. Here the sample spans around 340,000 clones, less than 90% being singletons. Sample treatment: some 20 received Ad26.COV2.S at low or high dose, single or two shots; 5 received placebo; per-sample allocation not given. Sampling happened 63 days after the first vaccine or placebo injection. This person who donated was an adult of 18-55 years in Boston. The CDR3 has 15 amino acids. Germline assignment: CDR1 SGHTA and CDR2 FQGNSA. After removal of 3 bases from V and 4 bases from J, the junction contained 5 bases not matched to a gene.

This receptor was obtained from a person between 18 and 59 years old who received the Ad26.COV2.S COVID-19 vaccine or a placebo. The genes are TRBV7-2 and TRBJ2-5, with TRBD2 matching over 10 bases. The specimen comprised peripheral blood, sampled in a trial of Ad26.COV2.S vaccine versus placebo. For the CDR3, the DNA is TGTGCCAGCAGCTTCCTAGCGGGAGTTTCAGAGACCCAGTACTTC. Encoded protein: CASSFLAGVSETQYF.